Described below is a single TCR beta chain sequence and its context. Its antigen is as yet unknown. The data belong to a study of cytomegalovirus exposure and HLA in healthy donors. Primers included in the PCR were 60 Vbeta and 13 Jbeta primers. Generated by immunoSEQ multiplex PCR, the TCRdb table keeps only in-frame clones and is missing some. The sample shows 270,000 or so clones, around 90% of them seen only once. This CDR3 region has 17 residues. Trimming took off 3 bases at V and 5 bases at J, with 21 bases between the two ends. Germline values: CDR1 SGHDT, CDR2 YYEEEE. Study-level findings and limits: Sequencing depth roughly uniform across donors was assumed in presence/absence analyses.

Sample: PBMCs. The V call is TRBV5-6, the J call TRBJ2-1; a weak D match, TRBD2 (6 bases). This clonotype was sampled from a girl between 2 and 10 years old in good health and CMV-seronegative. The CDR3 is CASSSWGWASVDNEQFF. Written as DNA, the CDR3 is TGTGCCAGCAGCTCATGGGGGTGGGCTAGCGTGGACAATGAGCAGTTCTTC.